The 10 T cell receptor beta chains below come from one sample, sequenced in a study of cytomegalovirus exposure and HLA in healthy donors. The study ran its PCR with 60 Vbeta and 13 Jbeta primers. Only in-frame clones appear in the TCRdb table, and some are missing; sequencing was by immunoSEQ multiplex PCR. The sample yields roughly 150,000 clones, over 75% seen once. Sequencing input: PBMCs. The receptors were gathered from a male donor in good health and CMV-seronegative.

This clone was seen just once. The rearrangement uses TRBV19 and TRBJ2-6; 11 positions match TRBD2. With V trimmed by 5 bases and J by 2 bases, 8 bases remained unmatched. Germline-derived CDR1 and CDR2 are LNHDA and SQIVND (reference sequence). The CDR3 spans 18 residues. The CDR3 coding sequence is TGTGCCAGTAGTTTCCTAGCGGGGGGTCTTCCTGGGGCCAACGTCCTGACTTTC. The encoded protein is CASSFLAGGLPGANVLTF.

DNA of the CDR3: TGTGCCAGCAGCTTAGGTCCTCTAGCCTACGAGCAGTACTTC. It yields the protein CASSLGPLAYEQYF. The J gene is TRBJ2-7, the V gene TRBV11-2; D gene uncertain. CDR1 is SGHAT, CDR2 FQNNGV, per germline. V was trimmed by 1 base and J by 2 bases, leaving 9 bases between them. There are 14 residues in the CDR3.

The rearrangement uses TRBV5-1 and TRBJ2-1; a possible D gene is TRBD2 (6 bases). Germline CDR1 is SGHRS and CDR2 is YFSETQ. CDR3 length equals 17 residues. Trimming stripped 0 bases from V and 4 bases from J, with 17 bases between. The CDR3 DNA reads TGCGCCAGCAGCTTGGGTGCGGGGCGGAATACTTACAATGAGCAGTTCTTC. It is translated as CASSLGAGRNTYNEQFF.

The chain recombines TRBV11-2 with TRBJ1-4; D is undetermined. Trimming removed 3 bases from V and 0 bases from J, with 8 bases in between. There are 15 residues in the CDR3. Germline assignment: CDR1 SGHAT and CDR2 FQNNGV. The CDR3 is CASSLGLPTNEKLFF. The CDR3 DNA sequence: TGTGCCAGCAGCTTGGGCCTCCCAACTAATGAAAAACTGTTTTTT. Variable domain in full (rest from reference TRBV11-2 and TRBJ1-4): EAGVAQSPRYKIIEKRQSVAFWCNPISGHATLYWYQQILGQGPKLLIQFQNNGVVDDSQLPKDRFSAERLKGVDSTLKIQPAKLEDSAVYLCASSLGLPTNEKLFFGSGTQLSVL.

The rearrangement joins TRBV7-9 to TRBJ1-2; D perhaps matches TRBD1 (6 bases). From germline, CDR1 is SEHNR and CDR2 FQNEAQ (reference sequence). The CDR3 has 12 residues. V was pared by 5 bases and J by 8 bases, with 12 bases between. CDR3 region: CASSVPGGGYTF. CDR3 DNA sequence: TGTGCCAGCAGCGTCCCGGGGGGCGGCTACACCTTC. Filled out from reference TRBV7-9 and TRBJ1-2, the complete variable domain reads DTGVSQNPRHKITKRGQNVTFRCDPISEHNRLYWYRQTLGQGPEFLTYFQNEAQLEKSRLLSDRFSAERPKGSFSTLEIQRTEQGDSAMYLCASSVPGGGYTFGSGTRLTVV.

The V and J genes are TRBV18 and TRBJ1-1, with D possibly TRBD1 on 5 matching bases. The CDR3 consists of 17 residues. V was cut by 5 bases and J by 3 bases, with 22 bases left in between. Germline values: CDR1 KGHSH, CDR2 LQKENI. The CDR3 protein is CASSSKTGDSSDTEAFF. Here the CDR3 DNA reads TGTGCCAGCTCAAGCAAAACGGGTGACAGCTCAGACACTGAAGCTTTCTTT.

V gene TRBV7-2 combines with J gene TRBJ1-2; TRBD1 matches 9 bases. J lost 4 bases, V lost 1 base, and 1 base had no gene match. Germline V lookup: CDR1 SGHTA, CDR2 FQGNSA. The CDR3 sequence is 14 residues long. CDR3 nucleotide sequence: TGTGCCAGCAGCTTAGGGGACAGGGTCTATGGCTACACCTTC. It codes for CASSLGDRVYGYTF.

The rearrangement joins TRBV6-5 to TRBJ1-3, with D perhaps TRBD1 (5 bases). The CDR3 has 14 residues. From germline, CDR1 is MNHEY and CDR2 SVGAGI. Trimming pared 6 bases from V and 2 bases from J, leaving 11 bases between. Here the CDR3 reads CASRKQETGNTIYF. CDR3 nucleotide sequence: TGTGCCAGCAGAAAACAGGAGACTGGAAACACCATATATTTT.

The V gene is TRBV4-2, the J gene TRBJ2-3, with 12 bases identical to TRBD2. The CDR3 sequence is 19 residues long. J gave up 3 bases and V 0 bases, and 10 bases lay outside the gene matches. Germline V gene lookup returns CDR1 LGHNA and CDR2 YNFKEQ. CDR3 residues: CASSQDYATSGGLTDTQYF. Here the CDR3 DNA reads TGTGCCAGCAGCCAAGATTACGCGACTAGCGGGGGACTAACAGATACGCAGTATTTT.

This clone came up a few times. The CDR3 DNA reads TGTGCCAGCAGCTTAGCGCGCGGATTCACAGATACGCAGTATTTT. Its translation is CASSLARGFTDTQYF. The rearrangement uses TRBV7-6 and TRBJ2-3, with unresolved D. V was shortened by 0 bases and J by 2 bases, with 9 bases between the two germline ends. CDR1 SGHVS and CDR2 FNYEAQ come from the germline V gene. The CDR3 is 15 amino acids.